The 10 T cell receptor beta chains in this list originate from one sample, sequenced in a study of lymphopenia after photon versus proton radiotherapy. Here immunoSEQ multiplex PCR was the method, and the copy in TCRdb shows in-frame clones only, minus some. The sample yields about 26,000 clones, roughly 87% seen once. Here the sequenced sample was peripheral blood, taken from a patient treated with photon-based radiotherapy. These receptor sequences come from a woman in her fifties or sixties with pancreatic cancer.

The gene calls are TRBV9 and TRBJ1-2, with D maybe TRBD1 (5 bases). Trimming removed 0 bases at V and 4 bases at J, with 13 bases between. The CDR3 has 15 amino acids. Germline assignment: CDR1 SGDLS and CDR2 YYNGEE. The CDR3 loop is CASSVELQGTYGYTF. The CDR3 region has the DNA TGTGCCAGCAGCGTAGAGCTTCAGGGAACCTATGGCTACACCTTC.

This rearrangement joins TRBV28 to TRBJ2-7, with 9 bases fitting TRBD2. With 8 bases clipped from V and 0 bases from J, the junction kept 8 bases outside the gene matches. The CDR3 has 15 residues. The germline V gene encodes CDR1 MDHEN and CDR2 SYDVKM. The CDR3: CASQGRLAASYEQYF. CDR3 in DNA: TGTGCCAGCCAAGGGAGACTAGCGGCCTCCTACGAGCAGTACTTC.

The chain is built from TRBV29-1 and TRBJ2-1; 14 bases map to TRBD2. V shed 6 bases and J 2 bases; nucleotides not matched to a gene: 9. Per the germline V gene, CDR1 is SQVTM and CDR2 is ANQGSEA. This CDR3 has 17 amino acids. CDR3 nucleotide sequence: TGCAGCGTAACCGGGACTAGCGGGAGTAAGGCCTACAATGAGCAGTTCTTC. This codes for CSVTGTSGSKAYNEQFF.

The CDR3 region is CAWSDRVQSPLHF. The CDR3 coding sequence is TGTGCCTGGAGTGACCGGGTGCAGTCACCCCTCCACTTT. This chain uses TRBV30 with TRBJ1-6; D is uncertain. Germline V gene data show CDR1 as GTSNPN and CDR2 as SVGIG (reference sequence). V was shortened by 1 base and J by 10 bases, with 11 bases between the two germline ends. The CDR3 covers 13 residues.

The chain has TRBV6-5 and TRBJ1-6, with D unresolved. CDR3 length: 13 amino acids. With 2 bases removed from V and 7 bases from J, the gap between germline ends came to 6 bases. Germline CDR1 MNHEY, CDR2 SVGAGI. CDR3: CASSYNWNSPLHF. In nucleotides, the CDR3 is TGTGCCAGCAGTTACAACTGGAATTCACCCCTCCACTTT.

V is TRBV27 and J is TRBJ1-6; 7 nucleotides agree with TRBD1. The CDR3 sequence is 17 residues long. Germline assignment: CDR1 MNHEY and CDR2 SMNVEV (reference sequence). V trimming: 4 bases; J trimming: 2 bases; junction bases outside the gene matches: 8. The CDR3, as DNA: TGTGCCAGCAGTTCCCTCATGACAGGGACCTATAATTCACCCCTCCACTTT. Its translation is CASSSLMTGTYNSPLHF.

DNA for the CDR3: TGCGCCAGCAGCTTTAACAGGGGGTCGACCTACGAGCAGTACTTC. Its translation is CASSFNRGSTYEQYF. The chain uses TRBV5-1 and TRBJ2-5; 8 nucleotides match TRBD1. The J call could be wrong; TRBJ2-7 is a better fit for the DNA end. Germline V gene sequence: CDR1 SGHRS, CDR2 YFSETQ. This CDR3 spans 15 amino acids.

V gene TRBV12-5 combines with J gene TRBJ2-3, with no clear D. Trimming took off 1 base at V and 0 bases at J, with 11 bases between the two ends. CDR1 and CDR2 from the germline V gene are LGHNT and FRNRAP. The CDR3 has 16 residues. The CDR3: CASGLGRFPSTDTQYF. CDR3 nucleotide sequence: TGTGCTAGTGGTTTGGGGCGGTTCCCTAGCACAGATACGCAGTATTTT.

This chain's CDR3 is CSVPQTHGTSGSRETQYF. The DNA of the CDR3 is TGCAGCGTTCCCCAAACGCACGGGACTAGCGGGAGTCGAGAGACCCAGTACTTC. V and J are TRBV29-1 and TRBJ2-5, with 14 bases identical to TRBD2. From germline, CDR1 is SQVTM and CDR2 ANQGSEA. The CDR3 is made up of 18 amino acids. V was clipped by 5 bases and J by 4 bases; unmatched bases: 15.

This clone was detected only once. The chain combines TRBV7-8 with TRBJ1-1; D is perhaps TRBD1 (6 bases). The CDR3 is 14 amino acids. V gave up 0 bases and J gave up 2 bases, with 7 bases separating them. Germline values: CDR1 SGHVS, CDR2 FQNEAQ. The CDR3 region is CASSLADRNTEAFF. The DNA for the CDR3 is TGTGCCAGCAGCTTAGCGGACAGAAACACTGAAGCTTTCTTT. Full variable domain (missing parts from reference TRBV7-8 and TRBJ1-1): GAGVSQSPRYKVAKRGQDVALRCDPISGHVSLFWYQQALGQGPEFLTYFQNEAQLDKSGLPSDRFFAERPEGSVSTLKIQRTQQEDSAVYLCASSLADRNTEAFFGQGTRLTVV.